This T cell receptor (beta chain) originates from a study of shared clonotypes between healthy human individuals. For the study at large: Samples came from a couple of female and a few male donors aged 18 to 49. Study-level results: Sharing across a few donors was seen in about 5% of naive CD4 clonotypes.

Comment on this clone: Its antigen is unknown.

In the sorted-subset replicate PCRs, around 0.2 ug DNA, 29,000 or so T cell genomes, was used. The method was immunoSEQ multiplex PCR; TCRdb's version includes in-frame clones alone and lacks a portion of them. The table shows some 2.1 million clones, with about 95% occurring only once. Naive CD8 cells were CD45RO-negative, positively selected for CCR7, excluding terminally differentiated effector memory CD45RA+ cells. Nashville, Tennessee was home to all donors, who were Caucasian adults. V lost 3 bases, J lost 4 bases, and 3 bases stayed unmatched. Germline V gives CDR1 SQVTM, CDR2 ANQGSEA. The length of the CDR3 is 15 residues.

The source material was naive CD8+ T cells sorted from blood. This receptor was taken from a man younger than 30 in good health. The chain carries TRBV29-1 and TRBJ2-2, with 12 bases that match TRBD2. The CDR3 coding sequence is TGCAGCGTTGAGACTAGCGGGAGTATCACCGGGGAGCTGTTTTTT. This codes for CSVETSGSITGELFF.